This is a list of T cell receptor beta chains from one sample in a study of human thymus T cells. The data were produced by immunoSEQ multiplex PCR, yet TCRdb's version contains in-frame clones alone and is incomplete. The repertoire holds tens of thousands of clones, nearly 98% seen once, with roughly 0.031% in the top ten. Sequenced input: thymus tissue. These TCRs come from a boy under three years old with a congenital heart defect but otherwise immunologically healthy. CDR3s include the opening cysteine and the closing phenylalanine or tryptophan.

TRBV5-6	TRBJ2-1	CASSPRGGPYNEQFF
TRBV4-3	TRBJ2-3	CASSHAPGLSTQYF
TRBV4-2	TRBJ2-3	CASRGGDTTDTQYF
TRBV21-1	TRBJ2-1	CASSAGTSFPRYNEQFF
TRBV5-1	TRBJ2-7	CASSLGSAYEQYF
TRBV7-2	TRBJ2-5	CASSLRDTFQETQYF
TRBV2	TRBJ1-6	CASITSGQGIYGRNSPLHF
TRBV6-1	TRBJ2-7	CASSDQEGTYEQYF
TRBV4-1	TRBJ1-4	CASSHRGVLMGLTNEKLFF
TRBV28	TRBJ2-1	CASSKGLAGGGEQFF
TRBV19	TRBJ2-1	CASQRDSSSYNEQFF
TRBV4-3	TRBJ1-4	CASSQDRRSTNEKLFF
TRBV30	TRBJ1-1	CAWSGKNLTVKNTEAFF
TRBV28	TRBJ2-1	CASSHKREGPLSYNEQFF
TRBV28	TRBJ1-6	CASSPQGLGSPLHF
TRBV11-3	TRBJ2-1	CASSLVGASGGHYNEQFF
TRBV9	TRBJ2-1	CASSPPGLAGYRSYNEQFF
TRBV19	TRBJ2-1	CASSIPAGGLDEQFF
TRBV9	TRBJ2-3	CASSDRGAAPRRTQYF
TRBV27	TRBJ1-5	CASSRDTLNQPQHF
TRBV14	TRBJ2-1	CAYSFNEQFF
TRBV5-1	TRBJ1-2	CASSLEAGSYTF